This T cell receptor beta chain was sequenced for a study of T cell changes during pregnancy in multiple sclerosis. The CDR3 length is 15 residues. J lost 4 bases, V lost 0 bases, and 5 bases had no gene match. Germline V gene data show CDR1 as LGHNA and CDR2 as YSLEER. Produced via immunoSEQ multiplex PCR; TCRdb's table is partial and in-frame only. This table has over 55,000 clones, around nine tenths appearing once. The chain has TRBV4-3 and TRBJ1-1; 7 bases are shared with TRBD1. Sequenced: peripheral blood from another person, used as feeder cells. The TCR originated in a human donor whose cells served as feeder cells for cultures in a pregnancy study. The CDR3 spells CASSQEAGGSTEAFF. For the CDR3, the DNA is TGCGCCAGCAGCCAAGAAGCAGGGGGGAGCACTGAAGCTTTCTTT.